The following is a T cell receptor beta chain sequence with its context. The CDR3 has 15 residues. V shed 3 bases and J shed 2 bases, with 14 bases lying between them. Germline-derived CDR1 and CDR2 are MNHEY and SMNVEV (reference sequence). The entry originates in a study of blood T cell repertoires in COVID-19. At the level of the study: Sample material is recorded as cDNA or gDNA derived from T cells, B-cell-depleted T cells, or PBMCs.

Original processing methods: The assay estimated nucleated cells by amplifying reference gene primers. Libraries were prepared by immunoSEQ multiplex PCR; TCRdb keeps only in-frame clonotypes and omits some of them. V, J and clone size reflect that table, while D and trimming were determined from the DNA. The table lists some 160,000 clones, roughly 75% of them singletons, with 6.5% to 7% in the top ten. Input material: peripheral blood. The rearrangement joins TRBV27 to TRBJ2-7, with D possibly matching TRBD1 (6 bases). The TCR sequence derives from a man in his 70s with active or convalescent COVID-19. CDR3 DNA sequence: TGTGCCAGCAGTTTTTCCGGGACAAACACCTACGAGCAGTACTTC. Protein product: CASSFSGTNTYEQYF.